Listed below are T cell receptor beta chains from one sample, sequenced in a study of response to subunit inactivated influenza vaccine. TCRdb reprocessed the RT-PCR reads with MiXCR, giving one entry per CDR3 protein. The sample contains about 540,000 distinct CDR3 sequences, approximately 20% of which appear only once. The data were also submitted as part of a second study, on T cells expressing NK-cell markers.

Sequences were derived from CD4+ T cells sorted from PBMCs, sampled 11 to 12 days after vaccination. These receptors all come from a man between 45 and 60 years old who received an inactivated influenza vaccine. CDR3s include the opening cysteine and the closing phenylalanine or tryptophan. The D gene is left open where the match is weak. Where a row states a size, it is once, few, many or the class of an expanded clone; other rows omit it.

v_gene: TRBV2
abundance: NA
d_gene: NA
j_gene: TRBJ2-3
CDR3nt: TGTGCCAGCAGTGATGGGGTGGTGGGAGCGCAGTATTTT
CDR3aa: CASSDGVVGAQYF

v_gene: TRBV20-1
abundance: NA
d_gene: TRBD2
j_gene: TRBJ2-2
CDR3nt: TGCAGTGCTAAAGAGCGGGAGATCACCGGGGAGCTGTTTTTT
CDR3aa: CSAKEREITGELFF

v_gene: TRBV12-3/TRBV12-4
abundance: few
d_gene: NA
j_gene: TRBJ2-7
CDR3nt: TGTGCCAGCACTCGGGGAGACGGGTACGAGCAGTACTTC
CDR3aa: CASTRGDGYEQYF

v_gene: TRBV5-5
abundance: few
d_gene: TRBD2
j_gene: TRBJ2-7
CDR3nt: TGTGCCAGCAGCTTGGGGTCTAGCGGGGGCTACGAGCAGTACTTC
CDR3aa: CASSLGSSGGYEQYF

v_gene: TRBV7-2
abundance: once
d_gene: NA
j_gene: TRBJ1-1
CDR3nt: TGTGCCAGCGCCTGGGCTCTGAACACTGAAGCTTTCTTT
CDR3aa: CASAWALNTEAFF

v_gene: TRBV7-8
abundance: few
d_gene: NA
j_gene: TRBJ1-2
CDR3nt: TGTGCCAGCAGCTCCGGTACCTCTTCCTATGGCTACACCTTC
CDR3aa: CASSSGTSSYGYTF

v_gene: TRBV5-6
abundance: few
d_gene: TRBD1
j_gene: TRBJ1-1
CDR3nt: TGTGCCAGCAGCTTGCGGGACAGGGAGGGCACTGAAGCTTTCTTT
CDR3aa: CASSLRDREGTEAFF

v_gene: TRBV5-1
abundance: NA
d_gene: TRBD1
j_gene: TRBJ2-7
CDR3nt: TGCGCCAGCAGCTCCGGGACAGGGCAGGACGAGCAGTACTTC
CDR3aa: CASSSGTGQDEQYF

v_gene: TRBV4-1
abundance: NA
d_gene: NA
j_gene: TRBJ2-4
CDR3nt: TGCGCCAGCAGCCAAGACCACTCACTAGCCAAAAACATTCAGTGCTTC
CDR3aa: CASSQDHSLAKNIQCF

v_gene: TRBV4-1
abundance: NA
d_gene: NA
j_gene: TRBJ2-3
CDR3nt: TGCGCCAGCAGCCAAGAAGGGGGTGGGTGGGCCACAGATACGCAGTATTTT
CDR3aa: CASSQEGGGWATDTQYF

v_gene: TRBV5-1
abundance: many
d_gene: TRBD2
j_gene: TRBJ2-1
CDR3nt: TGCGCCAGCAGCTTGGCGGTTAGCGGGAGGGATGAGCAGTTCTTC
CDR3aa: CASSLAVSGRDEQFF

v_gene: TRBV18
abundance: once
d_gene: TRBD2
j_gene: TRBJ2-3
CDR3nt: TGTGCCAGCTCACCACCGTTCGCGGGAGGGCCTGATACGCAGTATTTT
CDR3aa: CASSPPFAGGPDTQYF

v_gene: TRBV11-2
abundance: NA
d_gene: TRBD2
j_gene: TRBJ2-3
CDR3nt: TGTGCCAGCAACCACATAGCGGGGGATGTGACAGATACGCAGTATTTT
CDR3aa: CASNHIAGDVTDTQYF

v_gene: TRBV7-2
abundance: few
d_gene: NA
j_gene: TRBJ2-5
CDR3nt: TGTGCCAGCAGCTCATACTCGCTGGAGACCCAGTACTTC
CDR3aa: CASSSYSLETQYF

v_gene: TRBV6-5
abundance: NA
d_gene: NA
j_gene: TRBJ1-6
CDR3nt: TGTGCCAGCAGTTACTCAGGGGACAATTCACCCCTCCACTTT
CDR3aa: CASSYSGDNSPLHF

v_gene: TRBV2
abundance: few
d_gene: NA
j_gene: TRBJ2-5
CDR3nt: TGTGCCAGCAGTGATTTTATTATGATGACCCAGTACTTC
CDR3aa: CASSDFIMMTQYF

v_gene: TRBV11-2
abundance: NA
d_gene: TRBD1
j_gene: TRBJ1-1
CDR3nt: TGTGCCAGCAGCACTACCCCGGGACAGGGTGTGGCTTTCTTT
CDR3aa: CASSTTPGQGVAFF

v_gene: TRBV9
abundance: NA
d_gene: NA
j_gene: TRBJ2-3
CDR3nt: TGTGCCAGCAGCGTAGCTTCAGGGTGGGAGGCAGATACGCAGTATTTT
CDR3aa: CASSVASGWEADTQYF

v_gene: TRBV12-3/TRBV12-4
abundance: few
d_gene: NA
j_gene: TRBJ2-1
CDR3nt: TGTGCCAGCGCCCCCCGGTTCAGTGAGCAGTTCTTC
CDR3aa: CASAPRFSEQFF

v_gene: TRBV5-4
abundance: NA
d_gene: TRBD1
j_gene: TRBJ2-5
CDR3nt: TGTGCCAGCAGCAATCCGGGACAGGGTTGGACCCAGTACTTC
CDR3aa: CASSNPGQGWTQYF

v_gene: TRBV6-2/TRBV6-3
abundance: NA
d_gene: NA
j_gene: TRBJ1-2
CDR3nt: TGTGCCAGCAAGAGAGGAAGACAGCATGGCTACACCTTC
CDR3aa: CASKRGRQHGYTF

v_gene: TRBV3-1
abundance: few
d_gene: NA
j_gene: TRBJ2-7
CDR3nt: TGTGCCAGCAGCCAGTCAACAGGGCGGTACGAGCAGTACTTC
CDR3aa: CASSQSTGRYEQYF

v_gene: TRBV27
abundance: few
d_gene: NA
j_gene: TRBJ1-4
CDR3nt: TGTGCCAGCGCCCTCAAGCCTGGGCGGATTAATGAAAAACTGTTTTTT
CDR3aa: CASALKPGRINEKLFF

v_gene: TRBV29-1
abundance: NA
d_gene: NA
j_gene: TRBJ2-5
CDR3nt: TGCAGCGTCGACCGGTTGGGCAGGGCGGAGACCCAGTACTTC
CDR3aa: CSVDRLGRAETQYF

v_gene: TRBV5-6
abundance: few
d_gene: NA
j_gene: TRBJ2-7
CDR3nt: TGTGCCAGCAGCTCAAAAACAGGGTTTTACGAGCAGTACTTC
CDR3aa: CASSSKTGFYEQYF

v_gene: TRBV6-5
abundance: few
d_gene: NA
j_gene: TRBJ2-1
CDR3nt: TGTGCCAGCAGTGCCGACTACAATGAGCAGTTCTTC
CDR3aa: CASSADYNEQFF

v_gene: TRBV30
abundance: NA
d_gene: NA
j_gene: TRBJ2-1
CDR3nt: TGTGCCTGGAGTGGACTGAAAGTATACAATGAGCAGTTCTTC
CDR3aa: CAWSGLKVYNEQFF

v_gene: TRBV28
abundance: NA
d_gene: NA
j_gene: TRBJ2-1
CDR3nt: TGTGCCAGCAGTACCCTCGGGCGGACTTTCTACAATGAGCAGTTCTTC
CDR3aa: CASSTLGRTFYNEQFF

v_gene: TRBV12-3/TRBV12-4
abundance: NA
d_gene: TRBD1
j_gene: TRBJ1-1
CDR3nt: TGTGCCAGCAGAGCTACAGGGGGTTCGGAAGCTTTCTTT
CDR3aa: CASRATGGSEAFF

v_gene: TRBV15
abundance: few
d_gene: NA
j_gene: TRBJ2-7
CDR3nt: TGTGCCACCAGCAGAGATAGCATCTCGGTTTCCTACGAGCAGTACTTC
CDR3aa: CATSRDSISVSYEQYF

v_gene: TRBV5-5
abundance: NA
d_gene: NA
j_gene: TRBJ2-3
CDR3nt: TGTGCCAGCAGCTTCACTGCAGATACGCAGTATTTT
CDR3aa: CASSFTADTQYF

v_gene: TRBV7-8
abundance: few
d_gene: TRBD1
j_gene: TRBJ1-2
CDR3nt: TGTGCCAGCAGCTTGGGGACAGCCGAGGGCTACACCTTC
CDR3aa: CASSLGTAEGYTF

v_gene: TRBV19
abundance: few
d_gene: NA
j_gene: TRBJ2-2
CDR3nt: TGTGCCAGTAGTAAAGCGGACGGCAGTCCGTCGAACACCGGGGAGCTGTTTTTT
CDR3aa: CASSKADGSPSNTGELFF

v_gene: TRBV7-9
abundance: NA
d_gene: NA
j_gene: TRBJ2-1
CDR3nt: TGTGCCAGCAGCTTAGAGACAGGACTAGGCTACAATGAGCAGTTCTTC
CDR3aa: CASSLETGLGYNEQFF

v_gene: TRBV5-6
abundance: NA
d_gene: NA
j_gene: TRBJ1-4
CDR3nt: TGTGCCAGCAGCCTGGGAGGGTCGGATGAAAAACTGTTTTTT
CDR3aa: CASSLGGSDEKLFF

v_gene: TRBV5-4
abundance: NA
d_gene: TRBD1
j_gene: TRBJ2-2
CDR3nt: TGTGCCAGCAGCGGGGGTGGGACAGGCGTGAACACCGGGGAGCTGTTTTTT
CDR3aa: CASSGGGTGVNTGELFF

v_gene: TRBV20-1
abundance: many
d_gene: NA
j_gene: TRBJ2-7
CDR3nt: TGCAGTGCTAGGGAAAGGGGGGAGGGCTACGAGCAGTACTTC
CDR3aa: CSARERGEGYEQYF

v_gene: TRBV7-2
abundance: few
d_gene: NA
j_gene: TRBJ1-3
CDR3nt: TGTGCCAGCGGTGGGGGCCCTGCCTTATCTGGAAACACCATATATTTT
CDR3aa: CASGGGPALSGNTIYF

v_gene: TRBV5-1
abundance: NA
d_gene: NA
j_gene: TRBJ2-5
CDR3nt: TGCGCCAGCAGCTTAACGGGAACAAACCAAGAGACCCAGTACTTC
CDR3aa: CASSLTGTNQETQYF

v_gene: TRBV4-3
abundance: few
d_gene: NA
j_gene: TRBJ1-2
CDR3nt: TGCGCCAGCAGCCAAGGGACAGCGCAGCGTACTAACTATGGCTACACCTTC
CDR3aa: CASSQGTAQRTNYGYTF

v_gene: TRBV7-2
abundance: many
d_gene: TRBD1
j_gene: TRBJ1-1
CDR3nt: TGTGCCAGCAGAACCGGACAGGGGGCGGGTACTGAAGCTTTCTTT
CDR3aa: CASRTGQGAGTEAFF

v_gene: TRBV7-2
abundance: NA
d_gene: NA
j_gene: TRBJ1-1
CDR3nt: TGTGCCAGCAGCTTAAAGGGAAGCACTGAAGCTTCCTTT
CDR3aa: CASSLKGSTEASF

v_gene: TRBV29-1
abundance: many
d_gene: TRBD1
j_gene: TRBJ2-5
CDR3nt: TGCAGCGTTTGGACAGGGGCCGGGGAGACCCAGTACTTC
CDR3aa: CSVWTGAGETQYF

v_gene: TRBV28
abundance: few
d_gene: NA
j_gene: TRBJ1-1
CDR3nt: TGTGCCAGCAGTTCCACCGGGGGGAGCACTGAAGCTTTCTTT
CDR3aa: CASSSTGGSTEAFF

v_gene: TRBV18
abundance: few
d_gene: NA
j_gene: TRBJ2-5
CDR3nt: TGTGCCAGCTCACCAACGAACCCCGGTTATGGGACCCAGTACTTC
CDR3aa: CASSPTNPGYGTQYF

v_gene: TRBV5-1
abundance: NA
d_gene: NA
j_gene: TRBJ2-1
CDR3nt: TGCGCCAGCAGCAAAACAGGGTTGGAGGGAGGACTCGATGAGCAGTTCTTC
CDR3aa: CASSKTGLEGGLDEQFF

v_gene: TRBV10-2
abundance: NA
d_gene: NA
j_gene: TRBJ2-2
CDR3nt: TGCGCCAGCAGTTCTACAGGGTCCTACGGGGAGCTGTTTTTT
CDR3aa: CASSSTGSYGELFF

v_gene: TRBV6-5
abundance: NA
d_gene: TRBD1
j_gene: TRBJ2-3
CDR3nt: TGTGCCAGCAGTTATGGACAGGGGAGCACAGATACGCAGTATTTT
CDR3aa: CASSYGQGSTDTQYF

v_gene: TRBV12-3/TRBV12-4
abundance: NA
d_gene: TRBD2
j_gene: TRBJ2-1
CDR3nt: TGTGCCAGCAGTCAGACCTGGACTAGCTCTGATGAGCAGTTCTTC
CDR3aa: CASSQTWTSSDEQFF

v_gene: TRBV10-3
abundance: few
d_gene: NA
j_gene: TRBJ2-1
CDR3nt: TGTGCCATCAGTGAGTCGCAGTCTACCGAGCAGTTCTTC
CDR3aa: CAISESQSTEQFF

v_gene: TRBV4-1
abundance: few
d_gene: TRBD1
j_gene: TRBJ2-2
CDR3nt: TGCGCCAGCAGCCGAGTCCCCGGGACAGGGAACACCGGGGAGCTGTTTTTT
CDR3aa: CASSRVPGTGNTGELFF

v_gene: TRBV5-1
abundance: NA
d_gene: TRBD1
j_gene: TRBJ1-2
CDR3nt: TGCGCCAGCAGACGGGACAGGGTTGGGGGCTACACCTTC
CDR3aa: CASRRDRVGGYTF

v_gene: TRBV5-1
abundance: few
d_gene: NA
j_gene: TRBJ2-1
CDR3nt: TGCGCCAGCGGGAGGGGGGGCTCCTACAATGAGCAGTTCTTC
CDR3aa: CASGRGGSYNEQFF

v_gene: TRBV3-1
abundance: once
d_gene: TRBD2
j_gene: TRBJ2-3
CDR3nt: TGTGCCAGCAGCCAAATAGCGGGAGTCACAGATACGCAGTATTTT
CDR3aa: CASSQIAGVTDTQYF

v_gene: TRBV20-1
abundance: few
d_gene: TRBD1
j_gene: TRBJ2-7
CDR3nt: TGCAGTGCCTCCCCAGGGGGCGCGAGGAACTACGAGCAGTACTTC
CDR3aa: CSASPGGARNYEQYF

v_gene: TRBV2
abundance: NA
d_gene: NA
j_gene: TRBJ2-3
CDR3nt: TGTGCCAGCCACCCGGGTCCACCCACAGATACGCAGTATTTT
CDR3aa: CASHPGPPTDTQYF

v_gene: TRBV24-1
abundance: few
d_gene: NA
j_gene: TRBJ2-5
CDR3nt: TGTGCCACCAGTGATTTGCCAGGGGGGCGGGAGGAGACCCAGTACTTC
CDR3aa: CATSDLPGGREETQYF

v_gene: TRBV28
abundance: NA
d_gene: NA
j_gene: TRBJ2-1
CDR3nt: TGTGCCAGCAGAGAACAGGGGGGGTACAATGAGCAGTTCTTC
CDR3aa: CASREQGGYNEQFF

v_gene: TRBV29-1
abundance: NA
d_gene: NA
j_gene: TRBJ2-1
CDR3nt: TGCAGCGTTGGGAGGCCTAACAATGAGCAGTTCTTC
CDR3aa: CSVGRPNNEQFF